This TCR beta chain was sequenced for a study of T cell responses to AZD1222 COVID-19 vaccine. The wider study: Pooled samples include second doses given at about 4 or 12 weeks.

Worth noting for this clone: Its matching antigen is unknown.

Trimming at V came to 0 bases and at J to 3 bases, leaving 3 bases not matched to a gene. The length of the CDR3 is 16 residues. Germline V lookup: CDR1 KGHSH, CDR2 LQKENI. Findings and caveats of the study: Donors were chiefly white British, with a greater number of females, and clonal diversity was perhaps underestimated. Repertoire sampling happened only post peak T cell response. Mapped onto spike, vaccine-associated CD4 TCRs spanned it and were dominant at 160-218 and 743-854.

The data were produced by immunoSEQ multiplex PCR, yet TCRdb's version contains in-frame clones alone and is incomplete. The sample has about 67,000 clones, under 90% seen once. Specimen: peripheral blood, collected on day 0 of AZD1222 vaccination. The V gene is TRBV18, the J gene TRBJ1-5; 9 positions match TRBD1. This TCR was sampled from an adult in good health. The CDR3 DNA reads as TGTGCCAGCTCACCACCGGGACAGGGATTCAATCAGCCCCAGCATTTT. Its protein is CASSPPGQGFNQPQHF.